This T cell receptor (beta chain) was sequenced for a study of T cell responses to AZD1222 COVID-19 vaccine. Using immunoSEQ multiplex PCR, the repertoire was profiled, and TCRdb retains in-frame clones only, with some absent. The data hold about 140,000 clones, with 85% to 95% observed a single time. CDR3 length: 13 amino acids. V lost 4 bases, J lost 5 bases, and 4 bases stayed unmatched. Germline V gene lookup returns CDR1 SGHNT and CDR2 YYREEE (reference sequence). The sequencing here drew on peripheral blood, taken on day 0 of AZD1222 vaccination. The genes are TRBV5-4 and TRBJ2-5; 8 bases map to TRBD1. The clonotype comes from an adult in good health. The CDR3 nucleotides are TGTGCCAGCAGCCAGGGGGCGGCGGAGACCCAGTACTTC. Residues: CASSQGAAETQYF.